A selection of T cell receptor beta chains follows, all from one sample in a study of cytomegalovirus exposure and HLA in healthy donors. TCRdb's table, derived via immunoSEQ multiplex PCR, lists solely in-frame clones and lacks some. The sample lists about 170,000 clones; around 68% were seen once. What was sequenced was PBMCs. The source of these receptors is a girl between 5 and 17 years old in good health and CMV-seronegative. Each CDR3 is given with its conserved first and last residue. Fields, in order: clone size, J gene, D gene, V gene, CDR3 DNA, CDR3 protein. A D gene is named only where the DNA matches it firmly. Not every row has a clone size; where given, it reads once, few, many or a size class.

clone size: NA; J gene: TRBJ1-6; D gene: TRBD1; V gene: TRBV30; CDR3 DNA: TGTGCCTGGAGTGTACAGGGGAATTCACCCCTCCACTTT; CDR3 protein: CAWSVQGNSPLHF
clone size: NA; J gene: TRBJ2-7; D gene: NA; V gene: TRBV2; CDR3 DNA: TGTGCCAGCAGATCCGGGAGCTCCTACGAGCAGTACTTC; CDR3 protein: CASRSGSSYEQYF
clone size: few; J gene: TRBJ1-1; D gene: NA; V gene: TRBV25-1; CDR3 DNA: TGTGCCAGCAGTGTGGGGGCTCTGAACACTGAAGCTTTCTTT; CDR3 protein: CASSVGALNTEAFF
clone size: NA; J gene: TRBJ1-1; D gene: TRBD1; V gene: TRBV5-1; CDR3 DNA: TGCGCCAGCAGCTTGGCCACCGGGACAGTCAATGGGATGGCTGAAGCTTTCTTT; CDR3 protein: CASSLATGTVNGMAEAFF
clone size: NA; J gene: TRBJ1-4; D gene: NA; V gene: TRBV5-1; CDR3 DNA: TGCGCCAGCATGGTGGAGCCGGAGAATGAAAAACTGTTTTTT; CDR3 protein: CASMVEPENEKLFF
clone size: NA; J gene: TRBJ1-2; D gene: NA; V gene: TRBV6-5; CDR3 DNA: TGTGCCAGCAGTTACTCGAGTGGGGCAAGATATGGCTACACCTTC; CDR3 protein: CASSYSSGARYGYTF
clone size: NA; J gene: TRBJ1-4; D gene: NA; V gene: TRBV4-1; CDR3 DNA: TGCGCCAGCAGCCAATCCGGGGGGGAAAAACTGTTTTTT; CDR3 protein: CASSQSGGEKLFF
clone size: NA; J gene: TRBJ2-1; D gene: TRBD1; V gene: TRBV5-1; CDR3 DNA: TGCGCCAGCAGCTTGTTCGGGACAGGGGATACCTACAATGAGCAGTTCTTC; CDR3 protein: CASSLFGTGDTYNEQFF
clone size: NA; J gene: TRBJ2-5; D gene: TRBD2; V gene: TRBV10-3; CDR3 DNA: TGTGCCATCAGCCGAACTAGCGGGGAGACCCAGTACTTC; CDR3 protein: CAISRTSGETQYF
clone size: NA; J gene: TRBJ2-1; D gene: TRBD2; V gene: TRBV9; CDR3 DNA: TGTGCCAGCAGCGGAGCGGGGGGGCTCCGAGGAGAGCAGTTCTTC; CDR3 protein: CASSGAGGLRGEQFF
clone size: few; J gene: TRBJ1-5; D gene: TRBD1; V gene: TRBV15; CDR3 DNA: TGTGCCACCAGCAGAGATCGGGACAGGGGCATTAGCAATCAGCCCCAGCATTTT; CDR3 protein: CATSRDRDRGISNQPQHF
clone size: NA; J gene: TRBJ2-7; D gene: TRBD1; V gene: TRBV25-1; CDR3 DNA: TGTGCCAGCAGCCTGGAACAGACAGGGTATAACGAGCAGTACTTC; CDR3 protein: CASSLEQTGYNEQYF
clone size: NA; J gene: TRBJ1-1; D gene: NA; V gene: TRBV11-2; CDR3 DNA: TGTGCCAGCAGCCTCAAAGGGGATACTGAAGCTTTCTTT; CDR3 protein: CASSLKGDTEAFF
clone size: NA; J gene: TRBJ2-7; D gene: TRBD1; V gene: TRBV18; CDR3 DNA: TGTGCCAGCTCAGCGCCCGGGACAGGAAATTACGAGCAGTACTTC; CDR3 protein: CASSAPGTGNYEQYF
clone size: NA; J gene: TRBJ2-1; D gene: TRBD2; V gene: TRBV9; CDR3 DNA: TGTGCCAGCAGCGCAGCGGGGGTAGGGTACAATGAGCAGTTCTTC; CDR3 protein: CASSAAGVGYNEQFF
clone size: NA; J gene: TRBJ2-1; D gene: NA; V gene: TRBV6-5; CDR3 DNA: TGTGCCAGCAGCGGGAAGGGAGGCGATGAGCAGTTCTTC; CDR3 protein: CASSGKGGDEQFF
clone size: few; J gene: TRBJ1-1; D gene: NA; V gene: TRBV11-2; CDR3 DNA: TGTGCCAGCAGCGCCACCCTAGGACAGTTGAACACTGAAGCTTTCTTT; CDR3 protein: CASSATLGQLNTEAFF
clone size: NA; J gene: TRBJ1-3; D gene: NA; V gene: TRBV4-1; CDR3 DNA: TGCGCCAGCAGCCAAGACCCCGGAACAAGCGCAAACACCATATATTTT; CDR3 protein: CASSQDPGTSANTIYF
clone size: NA; J gene: TRBJ2-1; D gene: NA; V gene: TRBV29-1; CDR3 DNA: TGCAGCGCCTCTATGAGCTCCTACAATGAGCAGTTCTTC; CDR3 protein: CSASMSSYNEQFF
clone size: NA; J gene: TRBJ1-1; D gene: NA; V gene: TRBV21-1; CDR3 DNA: TGTGCCAGCAGCTCTCCTCAGGGGAGCACTGAAGCTTTCTTT; CDR3 protein: CASSSPQGSTEAFF
clone size: NA; J gene: TRBJ1-1; D gene: NA; V gene: TRBV9; CDR3 DNA: TGTGCCAGCAGCGTAGGACCCCTGGAGCGGGGCGCTGAAGCTTTCTTT; CDR3 protein: CASSVGPLERGAEAFF
clone size: NA; J gene: TRBJ1-2; D gene: TRBD1; V gene: TRBV7-9; CDR3 DNA: TGTGCCAGCAGCTCACAGGGGGCCGGGGCTAACTATGGCTACACCTTC; CDR3 protein: CASSSQGAGANYGYTF
clone size: NA; J gene: TRBJ1-1; D gene: TRBD1; V gene: TRBV4-2; CDR3 DNA: TGTGCCAGCAGCCACCAATTAGGGGGACAGGGGGCCACTGAAGCTTTCTTT; CDR3 protein: CASSHQLGGQGATEAFF
clone size: NA; J gene: TRBJ1-1; D gene: NA; V gene: TRBV7-3; CDR3 DNA: TGTGCCAGCAGCTTAGGGGCGGAGAACACTGAAGCTTTCTTT; CDR3 protein: CASSLGAENTEAFF
clone size: NA; J gene: TRBJ1-1; D gene: TRBD1; V gene: TRBV4-1; CDR3 DNA: TGCGCCAGCAGCCAAAGACAGGGTTTAAACACTGAAGCTTTCTTT; CDR3 protein: CASSQRQGLNTEAFF
clone size: NA; J gene: TRBJ1-2; D gene: TRBD1; V gene: TRBV6-4; CDR3 DNA: TGTGCCAGCAGTGAAGAGGGGGCGGTTGGCTATGGCTACACCTTC; CDR3 protein: CASSEEGAVGYGYTF
clone size: few; J gene: TRBJ2-3; D gene: TRBD2; V gene: TRBV5-5; CDR3 DNA: TGTGCCAGCAGCTTGGGGACTAGCGGGGCCACAGATACGCAGTATTTT; CDR3 protein: CASSLGTSGATDTQYF
clone size: NA; J gene: TRBJ2-5; D gene: NA; V gene: TRBV5-1; CDR3 DNA: TGCGCCAGCAGCTATATTTGGAGTCAAGAGACCCAGTACTTC; CDR3 protein: CASSYIWSQETQYF
clone size: NA; J gene: TRBJ2-7; D gene: NA; V gene: TRBV5-6; CDR3 DNA: TGTGCCAGCAGCTTGCCGGGCGAGCAGTACTTC; CDR3 protein: CASSLPGEQYF
clone size: once; J gene: TRBJ1-2; D gene: TRBD1; V gene: TRBV15; CDR3 DNA: TGTGCCACCAGCGGGGACAGGGCTGGCTACACCTTC; CDR3 protein: CATSGDRAGYTF
clone size: NA; J gene: TRBJ2-1; D gene: TRBD2; V gene: TRBV9; CDR3 DNA: TGTGCCAGCAGCGTTCAACTTAGCGGGGGCCCCAATGAGCAGTTCTTC; CDR3 protein: CASSVQLSGGPNEQFF
clone size: NA; J gene: TRBJ2-1; D gene: TRBD2; V gene: TRBV7-6; CDR3 DNA: TGTGCCAGCAGCTTCCAGACTAGCGGGGTGAACAATGAGCAGTTCTTC; CDR3 protein: CASSFQTSGVNNEQFF
clone size: NA; J gene: TRBJ1-4; D gene: TRBD1; V gene: TRBV5-1; CDR3 DNA: TGCGCCAGCAGCTTGGCCGGACAGGCTAATGAAAAACTGTTTTTT; CDR3 protein: CASSLAGQANEKLFF
clone size: NA; J gene: TRBJ1-1; D gene: NA; V gene: TRBV5-4; CDR3 DNA: TGTGCCAGCAGCTTGGCGTCAGGTGGTAACACTGAAGCTTTCTTT; CDR3 protein: CASSLASGGNTEAFF
clone size: few; J gene: TRBJ2-2; D gene: NA; V gene: TRBV19; CDR3 DNA: TGTGCCAGTAGTATTACTACCGGGGAGCTGTTTTTT; CDR3 protein: CASSITTGELFF
clone size: NA; J gene: TRBJ1-4; D gene: TRBD1; V gene: TRBV6-1; CDR3 DNA: TGTGCCAGCAGTACGGGACAGCCTGACGAAAAACTGTTTTTT; CDR3 protein: CASSTGQPDEKLFF
clone size: NA; J gene: TRBJ2-5; D gene: TRBD1; V gene: TRBV19; CDR3 DNA: TGTGCCAGTCAGGACAGGGGGTTGGGAGAGACCCAGTACTTC; CDR3 protein: CASQDRGLGETQYF